The clone carrying this T cell receptor beta chain was picked up one time. The antigen is undetermined. V shed 4 bases and J shed 6 bases, with 10 bases lying between them. The CDR3 length is 13 residues. Germline loops: CDR1 SGHAT, CDR2 FQNNGV. This entry belongs to a study of OX40 agonist ivuxolimab in advanced cancers. Study as a whole: Patients received ivuxolimab, an agonistic anti-OX40 (CD134) antibody. Antecedent anti-PD-1, anti-PD-L1 or anti-CTLA-4 therapy was permissible, with under 50% having received some.

This table comes from immunoSEQ multiplex PCR, and its TCRdb copy is limited to in-frame clones, with some not included. The data show 35,000 to 40,000 clones, almost 85% seen once. Study-wide results and limits: CD8+ T cells averaged more expanded clones than CD4+.

This specimen was CD4+ or CD8+ T cells sorted from blood, taken in a trial of the OX40 agonist ivuxolimab. The clonotype comes from an adult with an advanced solid tumor such as melanoma, head and neck, liver or kidney cancer. The rearrangement uses TRBV11-2 and TRBJ2-1; D remains unclear. This CDR3 is CASSSIVGNEQFF. CDR3 coding DNA: TGTGCCAGCAGCTCCATTGTGGGCAATGAGCAGTTCTTC.